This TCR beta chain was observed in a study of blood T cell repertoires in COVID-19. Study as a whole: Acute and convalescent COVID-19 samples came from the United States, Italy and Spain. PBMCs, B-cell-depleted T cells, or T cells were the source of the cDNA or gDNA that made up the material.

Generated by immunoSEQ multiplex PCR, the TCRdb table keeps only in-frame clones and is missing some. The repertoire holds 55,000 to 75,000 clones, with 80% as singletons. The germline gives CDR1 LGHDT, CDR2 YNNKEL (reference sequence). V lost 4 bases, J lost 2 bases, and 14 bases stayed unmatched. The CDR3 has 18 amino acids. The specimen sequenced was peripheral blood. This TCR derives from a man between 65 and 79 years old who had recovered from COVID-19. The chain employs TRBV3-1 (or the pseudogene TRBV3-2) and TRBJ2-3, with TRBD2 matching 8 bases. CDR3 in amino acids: CASSLRIGLAKSTDTQYF. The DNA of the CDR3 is TGTGCCAGCAGCCTTAGAATCGGACTAGCAAAATCCACAGATACGCAGTATTTT.